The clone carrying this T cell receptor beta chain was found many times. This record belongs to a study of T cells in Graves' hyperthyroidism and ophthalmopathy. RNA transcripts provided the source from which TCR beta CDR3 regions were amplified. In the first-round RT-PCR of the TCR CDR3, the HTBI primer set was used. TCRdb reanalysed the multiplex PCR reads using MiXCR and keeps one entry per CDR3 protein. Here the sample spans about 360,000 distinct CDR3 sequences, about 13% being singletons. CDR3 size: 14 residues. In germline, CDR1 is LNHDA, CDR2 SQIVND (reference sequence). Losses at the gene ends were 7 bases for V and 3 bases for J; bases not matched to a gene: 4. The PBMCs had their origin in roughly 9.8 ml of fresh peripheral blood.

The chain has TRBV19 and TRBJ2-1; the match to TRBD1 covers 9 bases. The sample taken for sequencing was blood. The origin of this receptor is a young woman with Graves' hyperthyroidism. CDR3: CASKGDRVYNEQFF. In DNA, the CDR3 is TGTGCCAGTAAGGGGGACAGGGTCTACAATGAGCAGTTCTTC.